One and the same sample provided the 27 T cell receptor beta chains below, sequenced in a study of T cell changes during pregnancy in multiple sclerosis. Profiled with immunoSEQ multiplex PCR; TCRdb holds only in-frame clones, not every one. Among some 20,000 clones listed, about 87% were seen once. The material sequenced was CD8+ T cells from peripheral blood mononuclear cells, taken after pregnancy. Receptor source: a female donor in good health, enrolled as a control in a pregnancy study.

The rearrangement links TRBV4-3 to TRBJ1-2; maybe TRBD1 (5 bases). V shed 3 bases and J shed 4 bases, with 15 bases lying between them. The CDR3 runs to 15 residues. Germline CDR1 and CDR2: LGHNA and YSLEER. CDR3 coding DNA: TGCGCCAGCAGCCATTTGGACCAGGGTGGCTATGGCTACACCTTC. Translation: CASSHLDQGGYGYTF.

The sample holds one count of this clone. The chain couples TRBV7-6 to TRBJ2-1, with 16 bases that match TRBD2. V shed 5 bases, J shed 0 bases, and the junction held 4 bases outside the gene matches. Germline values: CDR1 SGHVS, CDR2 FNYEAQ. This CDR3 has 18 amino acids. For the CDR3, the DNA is TGTGCCAGCAGCCGGGGACTAGCGGGGGGGAGCTCCTACAATGAGCAGTTCTTC. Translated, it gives CASSRGLAGGSSYNEQFF.

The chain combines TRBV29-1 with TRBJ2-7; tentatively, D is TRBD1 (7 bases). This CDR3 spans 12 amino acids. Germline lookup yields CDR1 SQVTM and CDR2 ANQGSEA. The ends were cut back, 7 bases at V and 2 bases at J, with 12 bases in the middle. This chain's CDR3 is CSAQGGTYEQYF. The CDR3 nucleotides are TGCAGCGCCCAGGGGGGTACCTACGAGCAGTACTTC.

This chain's CDR3 is CASSLGGGETQYF. The CDR3 DNA reads TGTGCCAGCAGCTTAGGAGGGGGAGAGACCCAGTACTTC. The J gene is TRBJ2-5, the V gene TRBV13, with TRBD1 as a possible D gene (6 bases). The V gene lost 0 bases and the J gene lost 4 bases, with 6 bases spanning the gap. The CDR3 loop spans 13 amino acids. Germline CDR1 PRHDT, CDR2 FYEKMQ (reference sequence). Full variable domain (missing parts from reference TRBV13 and TRBJ2-5): AAGVIQSPRHLIKEKRETATLKCYPIPRHDTVYWYQQGPGQDPQFLISFYEKMQSDKGSIPDRFSAQQFSDYHSELNMSSLELGDSALYFCASSLGGGETQYFGPGTRLLVL.

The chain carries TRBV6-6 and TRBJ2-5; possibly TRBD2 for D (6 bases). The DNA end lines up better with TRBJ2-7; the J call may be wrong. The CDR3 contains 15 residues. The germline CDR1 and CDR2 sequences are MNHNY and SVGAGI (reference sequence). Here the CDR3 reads CASSSLRAEGYEQYF. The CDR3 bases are TGTGCCAGCAGTTCGTTGCGGGCGGAGGGCTACGAGCAGTACTTC.

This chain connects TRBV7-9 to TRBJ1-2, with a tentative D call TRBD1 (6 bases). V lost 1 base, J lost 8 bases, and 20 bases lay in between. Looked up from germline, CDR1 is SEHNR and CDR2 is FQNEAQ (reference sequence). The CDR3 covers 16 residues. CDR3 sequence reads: CASSLVIQQGKKGYTF. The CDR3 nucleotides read TGTGCCAGCAGCTTAGTCATTCAACAGGGTAAAAAGGGCTACACCTTC.

The CDR3 region is CASSQIPVNTEAFF. In DNA form, the CDR3 reads TGTGCCAGCAGCCAAATTCCGGTGAACACTGAAGCTTTCTTT. This chain connects TRBV4-2 to TRBJ1-1; D is unresolved. The CDR3 is 14 amino acids. Germline CDR1 LGHNA, CDR2 YNFKEQ. Trimming pared 2 bases from V and 0 bases from J, leaving 7 bases between.

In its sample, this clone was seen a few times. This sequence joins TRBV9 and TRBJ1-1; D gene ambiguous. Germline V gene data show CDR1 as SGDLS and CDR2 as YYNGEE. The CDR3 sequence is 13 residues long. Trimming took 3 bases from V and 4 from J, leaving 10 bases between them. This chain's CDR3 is CASSADSGTEAFF. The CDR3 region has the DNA TGTGCCAGCAGCGCCGACTCCGGCACTGAAGCTTTCTTT.

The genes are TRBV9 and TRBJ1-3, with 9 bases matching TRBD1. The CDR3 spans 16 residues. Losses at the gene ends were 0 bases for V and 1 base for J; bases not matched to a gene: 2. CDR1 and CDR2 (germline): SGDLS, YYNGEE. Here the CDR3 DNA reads TGTGCCAGCAGCGTAGCGGGACAGGGTTCTGGAAACACCATATATTTT. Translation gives CASSVAGQGSGNTIYF.

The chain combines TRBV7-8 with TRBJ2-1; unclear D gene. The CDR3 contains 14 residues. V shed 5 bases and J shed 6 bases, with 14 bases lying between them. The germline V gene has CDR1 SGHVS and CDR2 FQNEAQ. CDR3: CASSPRLLRNEQFF. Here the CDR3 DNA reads TGTGCCAGCAGCCCGCGACTCCTTCGCAATGAGCAGTTCTTC.

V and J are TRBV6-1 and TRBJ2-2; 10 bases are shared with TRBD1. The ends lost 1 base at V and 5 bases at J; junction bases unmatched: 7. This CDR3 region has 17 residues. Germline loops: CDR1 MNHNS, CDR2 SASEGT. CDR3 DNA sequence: TGTGCCAGCAGTGAAGTCCCGGGACAGGGGTTTACCGGGGAGCTGTTTTTT. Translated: CASSEVPGQGFTGELFF.

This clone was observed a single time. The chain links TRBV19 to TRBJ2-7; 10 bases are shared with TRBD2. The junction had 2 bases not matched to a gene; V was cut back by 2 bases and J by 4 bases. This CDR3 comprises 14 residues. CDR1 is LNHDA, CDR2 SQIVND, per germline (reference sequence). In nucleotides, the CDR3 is TGTGCCAGTAGTATAAAAGCGGGGGGGTACGAGCAGTACTTC. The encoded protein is CASSIKAGGYEQYF.

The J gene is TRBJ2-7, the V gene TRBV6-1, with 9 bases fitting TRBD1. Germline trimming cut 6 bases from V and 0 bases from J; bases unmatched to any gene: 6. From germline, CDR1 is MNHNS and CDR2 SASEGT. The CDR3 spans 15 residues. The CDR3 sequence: CASRPGQGLSYEQYF. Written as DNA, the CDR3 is TGTGCCAGCAGGCCGGGACAGGGACTCTCCTACGAGCAGTACTTC.

CDR3 residues: CASSSADRTLNTEAFF. The CDR3 nucleotides read TGTGCCAGCAGCTCCGCCGACAGAACTTTAAACACTGAAGCTTTCTTT. The V gene is TRBV7-9, the J gene TRBJ1-1; TRBD1 might be the D (5 bases). The CDR3 extends over 16 amino acids. With 4 bases removed from V and 2 bases from J, the gap between germline ends came to 17 bases. Looked up from germline, CDR1 is SEHNR and CDR2 is FQNEAQ (reference sequence).

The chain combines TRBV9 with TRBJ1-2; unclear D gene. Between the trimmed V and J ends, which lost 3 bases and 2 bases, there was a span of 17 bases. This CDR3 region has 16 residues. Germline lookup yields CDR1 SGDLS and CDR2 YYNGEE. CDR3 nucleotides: TGTGCCAGCAGCGGAAACTACCGGCACCCAAACTATGGCTACACCTTC. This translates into CASSGNYRHPNYGYTF.

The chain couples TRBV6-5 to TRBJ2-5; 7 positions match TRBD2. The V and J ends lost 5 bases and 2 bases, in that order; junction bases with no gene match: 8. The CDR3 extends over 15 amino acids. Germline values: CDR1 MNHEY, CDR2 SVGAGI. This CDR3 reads CASSRRLASQETQYF. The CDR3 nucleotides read TGTGCCAGCAGTAGACGACTAGCCTCGCAAGAGACCCAGTACTTC.

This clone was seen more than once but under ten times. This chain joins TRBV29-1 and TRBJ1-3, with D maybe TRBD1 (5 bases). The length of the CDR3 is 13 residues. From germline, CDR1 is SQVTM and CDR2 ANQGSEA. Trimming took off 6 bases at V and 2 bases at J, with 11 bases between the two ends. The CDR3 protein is CSVDGGTGNTIYF. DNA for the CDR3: TGCAGCGTGGATGGGGGGACTGGAAACACCATATATTTT.

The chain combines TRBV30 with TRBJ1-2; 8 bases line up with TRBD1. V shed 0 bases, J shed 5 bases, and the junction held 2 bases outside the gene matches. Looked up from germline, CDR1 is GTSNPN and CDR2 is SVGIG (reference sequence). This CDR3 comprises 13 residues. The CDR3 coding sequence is TGTGCCTGGAGTGTCAGGGGGCGGTATGGCTACACCTTC. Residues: CAWSVRGRYGYTF.

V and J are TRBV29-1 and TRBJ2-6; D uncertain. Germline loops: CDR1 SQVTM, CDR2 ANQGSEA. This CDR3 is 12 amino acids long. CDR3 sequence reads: CGIIAGANVLTF. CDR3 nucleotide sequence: TGCGGCATCATTGCTGGGGCCAACGTCCTGACTTTC.

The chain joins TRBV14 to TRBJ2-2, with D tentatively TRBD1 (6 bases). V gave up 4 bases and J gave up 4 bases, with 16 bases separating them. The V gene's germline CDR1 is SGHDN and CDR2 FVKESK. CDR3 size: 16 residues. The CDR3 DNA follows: TGTGCCAGCAGCCCTCGGAACAGGGTGGCCACCGGGGAGCTGTTTTTT. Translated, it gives CASSPRNRVATGELFF.

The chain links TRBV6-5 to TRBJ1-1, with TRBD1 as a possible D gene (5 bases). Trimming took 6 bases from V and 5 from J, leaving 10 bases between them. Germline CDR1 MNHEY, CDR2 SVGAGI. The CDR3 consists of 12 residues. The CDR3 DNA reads TGTGCCAGCAGGGCAGGGTCTACTGAAGCTTTCTTT. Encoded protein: CASRAGSTEAFF.

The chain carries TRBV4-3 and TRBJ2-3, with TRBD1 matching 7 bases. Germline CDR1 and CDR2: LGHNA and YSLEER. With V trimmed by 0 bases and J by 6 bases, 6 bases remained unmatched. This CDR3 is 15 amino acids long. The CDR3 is CASSQETGVVDTQYF. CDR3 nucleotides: TGCGCCAGCAGCCAAGAAACAGGGGTAGTGGATACGCAGTATTTT.

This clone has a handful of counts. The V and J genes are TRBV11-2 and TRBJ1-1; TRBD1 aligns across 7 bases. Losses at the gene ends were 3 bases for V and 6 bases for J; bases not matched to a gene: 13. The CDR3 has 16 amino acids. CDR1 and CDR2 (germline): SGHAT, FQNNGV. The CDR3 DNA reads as TGTGCCAGCAGCTTGACACCGGGACAGTTGGATTCTGAAGCTTTCTTT. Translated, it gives CASSLTPGQLDSEAFF.

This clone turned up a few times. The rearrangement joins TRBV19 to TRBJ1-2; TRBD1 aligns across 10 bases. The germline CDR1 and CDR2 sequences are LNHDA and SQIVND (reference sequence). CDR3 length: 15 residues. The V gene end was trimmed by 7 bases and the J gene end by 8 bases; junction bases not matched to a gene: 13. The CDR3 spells CASTPPGTGVGGYTF. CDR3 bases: TGTGCCAGTACCCCCCCCGGGACAGGGGTCGGAGGCTACACCTTC.

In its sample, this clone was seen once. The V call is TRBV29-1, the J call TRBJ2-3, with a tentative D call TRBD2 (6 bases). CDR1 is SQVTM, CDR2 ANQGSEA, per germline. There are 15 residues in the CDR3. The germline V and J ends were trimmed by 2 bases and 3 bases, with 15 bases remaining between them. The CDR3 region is CSVELDWGETDTQYF. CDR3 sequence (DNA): TGCAGCGTTGAATTGGACTGGGGGGAAACAGATACGCAGTATTTT.

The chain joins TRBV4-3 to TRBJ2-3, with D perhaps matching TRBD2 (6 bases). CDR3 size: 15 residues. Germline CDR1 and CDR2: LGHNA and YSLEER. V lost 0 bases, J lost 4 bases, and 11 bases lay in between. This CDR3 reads CASSQDLSGADTQYF. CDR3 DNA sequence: TGCGCCAGCAGCCAAGATCTCTCGGGGGCAGATACGCAGTATTTT.

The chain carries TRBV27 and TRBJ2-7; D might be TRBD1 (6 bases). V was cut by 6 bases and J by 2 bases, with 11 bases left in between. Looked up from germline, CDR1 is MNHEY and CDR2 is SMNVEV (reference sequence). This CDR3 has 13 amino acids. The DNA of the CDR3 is TGTGCCAGCAGCCCGGGACAAACCTACGAGCAGTACTTC. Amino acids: CASSPGQTYEQYF.